This TCR beta chain was obtained from a study of blood T cell repertoires in COVID-19. Study overall: Some COVID-19 samples were acute and others convalescent; all came from the United States, Italy and Spain. Nucleic acid was either cDNA or gDNA, and it came from T cells, B-cell-depleted T cells, or PBMCs.

As processed by the authors: It was from reference gene primer amplification that nucleated cell counts were estimated. The assay was immunoSEQ multiplex PCR, and TCRdb's table has in-frame clones only and misses some. That table supplies the V and J calls and clone size; D and trimming were determined from the DNA. The sample shows over 250,000 clones, roughly four fifths of them seen only once. The ends were cut back, 4 bases at V and 0 bases at J, with 11 bases in the middle. Germline V gene lookup returns CDR1 SGHVS and CDR2 FNYEAQ. This CDR3 region has 15 residues. Input material: peripheral blood. This clonotype was sampled from a woman between 50 and 59 years old who had recovered from COVID-19. The genes are TRBV7-6 and TRBJ2-3; D may be TRBD1 (5 bases). Written as DNA, the CDR3 is TGTGCCAGCAGCTGGCAGGGTGCCAGCACAGATACGCAGTATTTT. Residues: CASSWQGASTDTQYF.